One and the same sample provided the 17 T cell receptor beta chains below, sequenced in a study of T-cell memory formation after mild COVID-19. Via MiXCR, TCRdb re-called the 5' RACE reads, giving one row per CDR3 protein. In the table there are under 150,000 distinct CDR3 sequences, approximately 16% of which are singletons. The specimen was PBMCs or a T cell subset sorted from them (not recorded which). The source is an adult woman who had mild COVID-19 (a few samples of this study predate the infection). Cell type and time point are not known.

This clonotype was counted only a few times. The rearrangement uses TRBV18 and TRBJ1-1; a possible D gene is TRBD1 (5 bases). The CDR3 loop spans 14 amino acids. Per germline, CDR1 KGHSH and CDR2 LQKENI. Trimming cost V 6 bases and J 2 bases, with 13 bases left between them. Here the CDR3 DNA reads TGTGCCAGCTCCCTCGGGACCCGAAACACTGAAGCTTTCTTT. This encodes CASSLGTRNTEAFF.

The chain employs TRBV11-2 and TRBJ2-1; D gene ambiguous. Germline V gene data show CDR1 as SGHAT and CDR2 as FQNNGV. CDR3 size: 15 residues. V lost 5 bases and J lost 6, with 17 bases in between. CDR3 nucleotide sequence: TGTGCCAGCAGCCCCGTCTCATCTAGGAGCAATGAGCAGTTCTTC. Residues: CASSPVSSRSNEQFF. Variable domain in full (rest from reference TRBV11-2 and TRBJ2-1): EAGVAQSPRYKIIEKRQSVAFWCNPISGHATLYWYQQILGQGPKLLIQFQNNGVVDDSQLPKDRFSAERLKGVDSTLKIQPAKLEDSAVYLCASSPVSSRSNEQFFGPGTRLTVL.

This clonotype was observed a handful of times. This chain uses TRBV29-1 with TRBJ2-7; TRBD1 matches 7 bases. In germline, CDR1 is SQVTM, CDR2 ANQGSEA. V was pared by 5 bases and J by 0 bases, with 7 bases of the junction left unmatched. This CDR3 has 14 residues. The CDR3, as DNA: TGCAGCGTTCTCCCTCGGGACAGCTCCTACGAGCAGTACTTC. It encodes CSVLPRDSSYEQYF.

A few counts support this clonotype. The chain is built from TRBV27 and TRBJ2-1, with D hard to call. Looked up from germline, CDR1 is MNHEY and CDR2 is SMNVEV (reference sequence). CDR3 size: 17 residues. V lost 5 bases, J lost 0 bases, and 17 bases lay in between. Written as DNA, the CDR3 is TGTGCCAGCAGTCCCCGACTCCGACACAGCTCCTACAATGAGCAGTTCTTC. It codes for CASSPRLRHSSYNEQFF.

V and J are TRBV7-3 and TRBJ2-2; perhaps TRBD1 as D (6 bases). V lost 6 bases and J lost 8, with 22 bases in between. CDR3 length: 16 residues. Germline V gene sequence: CDR1 SGHTA, CDR2 FQGTGA. In nucleotides, the CDR3 is TGTGCCAGCAGTCTAACAGGGCCGCAGGGTGCAGGGGAGCTGTTTTTT. As protein: CASSLTGPQGAGELFF.

This chain uses TRBV6-5 with TRBJ1-4; D might be TRBD1 (6 bases). Germline V lookup: CDR1 MNHEY, CDR2 SVGAGI. V was shortened by 2 bases and J by 3 bases, with 10 bases between the two germline ends. CDR3 size: 15 residues. CDR3 coding DNA: TGTGCCAGCAGTTACGGGGGCAGAGCTAATGAAAAACTGTTTTTT. As protein: CASSYGGRANEKLFF.

This clonotype was observed a few times. The chain is built from TRBV14 and TRBJ1-1; D gene ambiguous. Trimming took 0 bases from V and 6 from J, leaving 20 bases between them. The germline gives CDR1 SGHDN, CDR2 FVKESK. The CDR3 is 17 residues long. The chain's CDR3 is CASSQDWAPWADAEAFF. The CDR3 region has the DNA TGTGCCAGCAGCCAAGATTGGGCCCCTTGGGCTGACGCTGAAGCTTTCTTT.

The V call is TRBV7-3, the J call TRBJ2-5, with TRBD1 matching over 7 bases. The CDR3 spans 15 residues. Germline V gene lookup returns CDR1 SGHTA and CDR2 FQGTGA. Trimming cost V 3 bases and J 5 bases; bases outside gene matches: 9. The chain's CDR3 is CASSFEKGARETQYF. CDR3 in DNA: TGTGCCAGCAGCTTCGAGAAGGGGGCTCGGGAGACCCAGTACTTC.

This clonotype has more than one count but fewer than ten. V and J are TRBV6-5 and TRBJ2-6; TRBD1 might be the D (5 bases). Germline CDR1 reads MNHEY; CDR2 reads SVGAGI. This CDR3 contains 17 residues. V lost 2 bases and J lost 0, with 11 bases in between. CDR3 sequence: CASSYKGYSSGANVLTF. The CDR3 DNA is TGTGCCAGCAGTTACAAGGGGTATAGCTCTGGGGCCAACGTCCTGACTTTC.

The V and J genes are TRBV4-3 and TRBJ2-1; TRBD2 agrees at 10 bases. The CDR3 has 17 residues. The V segment lost 1 base and the J segment 0 bases; nucleotides outside the gene matches: 3. Germline CDR1 and CDR2: LGHNA and YSLEER. The CDR3: CASSQGASGGSYNEQFF. For the CDR3, the DNA is TGCGCCAGCAGCCAAGGTGCTAGCGGGGGCTCCTACAATGAGCAGTTCTTC.

This clonotype appeared a few times. The chain has TRBV18 and TRBJ2-3; 8 nucleotides align to TRBD1. Per the germline V gene, CDR1 is KGHSH and CDR2 is LQKENI. The junction had 8 bases not matched to a gene; V was cut back by 3 bases and J by 3 bases. CDR3 length: 16 residues. CDR3 DNA sequence: TGTGCCAGCTCACCGCCCGGGACAGGCAAAACAGATACGCAGTATTTT. Translation gives CASSPPGTGKTDTQYF.

The chain recombines TRBV6-5 with TRBJ2-7; 8 bases fit TRBD1. The CDR3 extends over 15 amino acids. Germline values: CDR1 MNHEY, CDR2 SVGAGI. V lost 5 bases, J lost 2 bases, and 8 bases stayed unmatched. The CDR3 protein is CASSTSGTGAYEQYF. In nucleotides, the CDR3 is TGTGCCAGCAGTACCTCCGGGACAGGCGCCTACGAGCAGTACTTC.

This clonotype has just a few counts. V and J are TRBV20-1 and TRBJ2-7; D remains unclear. Germline V lookup: CDR1 DFQATT, CDR2 SNEGSKA (reference sequence). The CDR3 spans 13 residues. V shed 8 bases and J shed 0 bases, with 14 bases lying between them. The CDR3 spells CSNIRASSYEQYF. DNA for the CDR3: TGCAGTAATATAAGGGCTAGCTCCTACGAGCAGTACTTC.

The V call is TRBV12-2, the J call TRBJ2-7. TRBV12-2 counts as a pseudogene. CDR3 length: 15 amino acids. The CDR3 loop is CASRLPRMASYELYF. CDR3 in DNA: TGTGCAAGTCGCTTACCGCGAATGGCCTCCTACGAGCTGTACTTC.

This clonotype was seen a few times. The rearrangement uses TRBV7-8 and TRBJ1-2, with TRBD1 matching over 8 bases. The CDR3 is made up of 15 amino acids. The germline V gene has CDR1 SGHVS and CDR2 FQNEAQ. Trimming cost V 5 bases and J 5 bases; bases outside gene matches: 10. CDR3 sequence reads: CASSVIAGGAYGYTF. The CDR3 DNA reads as TGTGCCAGCAGCGTAATCGCAGGGGGCGCGTATGGCTACACCTTC.

This clonotype showed up just a few times. This chain links TRBV7-9 with TRBJ1-4; possibly TRBD1 for D (5 bases). CDR3 length: 16 residues. Trimming pared 5 bases from V and 3 bases from J, leaving 16 bases between. Germline CDR1 is SEHNR and CDR2 is FQNEAQ (reference sequence). The CDR3 here is CASSQTAGLANEKLFF. CDR3 bases: TGTGCCAGCAGCCAAACTGCGGGGCTCGCTAATGAAAAACTGTTTTTT.

Only a few counts were recorded for this clonotype. The rearrangement links TRBV11-2 to TRBJ2-3; D possibly corresponds to TRBD2 (6 bases). The germline V gene encodes CDR1 SGHAT and CDR2 FQNNGV. This CDR3 has 15 amino acids. The germline V and J ends were trimmed by 5 bases and 6 bases, with 18 bases remaining between them. In nucleotides, the CDR3 is TGTGCCAGCAGCCCCGGGGACTTTGGGGGGGATACGCAGTATTTT. Amino acid sequence: CASSPGDFGGDTQYF.